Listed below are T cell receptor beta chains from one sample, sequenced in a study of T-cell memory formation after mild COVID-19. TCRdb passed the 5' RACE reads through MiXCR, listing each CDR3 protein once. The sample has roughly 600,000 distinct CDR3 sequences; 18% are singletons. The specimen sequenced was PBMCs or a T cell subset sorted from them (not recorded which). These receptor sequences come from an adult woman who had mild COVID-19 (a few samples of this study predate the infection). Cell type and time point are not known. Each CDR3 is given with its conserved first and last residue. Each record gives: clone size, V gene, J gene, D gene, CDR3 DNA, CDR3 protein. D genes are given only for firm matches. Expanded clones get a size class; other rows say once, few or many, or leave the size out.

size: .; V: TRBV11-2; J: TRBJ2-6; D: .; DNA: TGTGCCAGCAGGTCCCTCTCTGGGGCCAACGTCCTGACTTTC; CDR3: CASRSLSGANVLTF
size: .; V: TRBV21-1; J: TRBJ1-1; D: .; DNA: TGTGCCAGCAGTATCGGGACAGAGAACACTGAAGCTTTCTTT; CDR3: CASSIGTENTEAFF
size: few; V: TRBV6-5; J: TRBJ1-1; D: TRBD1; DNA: TGTGCCAGCAGTTACTCGAGTGGCAGGGGGCTCACTGAAGCTTTCTTT; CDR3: CASSYSSGRGLTEAFF
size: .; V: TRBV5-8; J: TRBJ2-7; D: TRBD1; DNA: TGTGCCAGCAGCTTCCGGGACAGGGGCTACGAGCAGTACTTC; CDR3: CASSFRDRGYEQYF
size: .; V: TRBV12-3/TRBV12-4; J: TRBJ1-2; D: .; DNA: TGTGCCAGCAGTTTTTTGACCAACTATGGCTACACCTTC; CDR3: CASSFLTNYGYTF
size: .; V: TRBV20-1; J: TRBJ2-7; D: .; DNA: TGCAGTGCTAGAATGGGGGAGCAGTACTTC; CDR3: CSARMGEQYF
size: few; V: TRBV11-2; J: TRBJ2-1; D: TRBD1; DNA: TGTGCCAGCAGCCGGAGGACAGGGGGGAATGAGCAGTTCTTC; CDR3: CASSRRTGGNEQFF
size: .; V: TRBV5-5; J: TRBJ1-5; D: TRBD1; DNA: TGTGCCAGCAGCTCCACAGGGGGCAATAGCAATCAGCCCCAGCATTTT; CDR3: CASSSTGGNSNQPQHF
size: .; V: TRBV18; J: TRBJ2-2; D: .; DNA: TGTGCCAGCTCACCACGGACACCTCGGGGCACCGGGGAGCTGTTTTTT; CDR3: CASSPRTPRGTGELFF
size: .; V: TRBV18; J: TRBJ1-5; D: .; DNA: TGTGCCAGCTCACCTCGACAGGGCAATCAGCCCCAGCATTTT; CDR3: CASSPRQGNQPQHF
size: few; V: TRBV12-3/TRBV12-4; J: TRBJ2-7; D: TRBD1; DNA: TGTGCCAGCAGACGGACAGGGGACTCCTACGAGCAGTACTTC; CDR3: CASRRTGDSYEQYF
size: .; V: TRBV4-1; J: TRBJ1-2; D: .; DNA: TGCGCCAGCAGCCTTGCTCTCCAGGTGAACTATGGCTACACCTTC; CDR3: CASSLALQVNYGYTF
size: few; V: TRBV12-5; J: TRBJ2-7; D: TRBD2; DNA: TGTGCTAGTGGTTTGCCTACAGGACTAGTCTACGAGCAGTACTTC; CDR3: CASGLPTGLVYEQYF
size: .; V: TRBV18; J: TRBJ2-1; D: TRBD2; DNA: TGTGCCAGCTCACGAGAGACTAGCGGGAGGGTGAATGAGCAGTTCTTC; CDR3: CASSRETSGRVNEQFF
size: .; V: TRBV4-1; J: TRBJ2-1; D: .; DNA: TGCGCCAGCAGCCAAGAAGGGGCCGCCGCTGCAGAAGAGCAGTTCTTC; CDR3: CASSQEGAAAAEEQFF
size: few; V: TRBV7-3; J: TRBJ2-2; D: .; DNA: TGTGCCAGCAGCAGGAACGGGGAGCTGTTTTTT; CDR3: CASSRNGELFF
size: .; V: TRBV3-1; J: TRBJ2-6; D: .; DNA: TGTGCCAGCAGGATGGACGGCTCTTTTGTTGGGGCCAACGTCCTGACTTTC; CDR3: CASRMDGSFVGANVLTF
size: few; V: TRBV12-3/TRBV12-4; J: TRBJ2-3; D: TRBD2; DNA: TGTGCCAGCAGTCCCAACCCCGGGACTAGCGGGGGATCGGATACGCAGTATTTT; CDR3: CASSPNPGTSGGSDTQYF
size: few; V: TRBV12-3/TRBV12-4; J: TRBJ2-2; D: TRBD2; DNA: TGTGCCAGCAGTTCCCGACTAGCGGGAGGCAACACCGGGGAGCTGTTTTTT; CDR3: CASSSRLAGGNTGELFF
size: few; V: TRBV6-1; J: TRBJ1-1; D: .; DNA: TGTGCCAGCAGGCGAGGGGAATCGAACACTGAAGCTTTCTTT; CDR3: CASRRGESNTEAFF
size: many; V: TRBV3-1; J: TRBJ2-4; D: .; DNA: TGTGCCAGCAGCCCGCTTCGGGCGGGTAACATTCAGTACTTC; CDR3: CASSPLRAGNIQYF
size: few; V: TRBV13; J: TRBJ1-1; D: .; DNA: TGTGCCAGCAGCTTAGGTGCCTCGAACACTGAAGCTTTCTTT; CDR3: CASSLGASNTEAFF
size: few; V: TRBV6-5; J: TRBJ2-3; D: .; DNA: TGTGCCAGCAGGAAGCCGGGACTTCACGCAGATACGCAGTATTTT; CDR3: CASRKPGLHADTQYF
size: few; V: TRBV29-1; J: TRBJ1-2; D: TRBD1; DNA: TGCAGCGCCCCGGACAGGGTTAACTATGGCTACACCTTC; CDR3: CSAPDRVNYGYTF
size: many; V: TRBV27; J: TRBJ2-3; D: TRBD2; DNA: TGTGCCAGCAGTTTTTCGGGACTAGCCCTTGGAGATACGCAGTATTTT; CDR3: CASSFSGLALGDTQYF
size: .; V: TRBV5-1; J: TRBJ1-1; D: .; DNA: TGCGCCAGCAGCGCCCTGGACGGGAACACTGAAGCTTTCTTT; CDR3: CASSALDGNTEAFF
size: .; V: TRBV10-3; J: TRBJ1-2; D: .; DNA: TGTGCCATCAGTGATCACAGGGACGGCTACACCTTC; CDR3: CAISDHRDGYTF
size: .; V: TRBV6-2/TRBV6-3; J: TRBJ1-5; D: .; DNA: TGTGCCAGCAGTCTCCAAAAACCGGGGCCCCAGCATTTT; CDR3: CASSLQKPGPQHF
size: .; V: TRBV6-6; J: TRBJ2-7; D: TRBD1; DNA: TGTGCCAGCAGTTACGGGACAGGGAACTACGAGCAGTACTTC; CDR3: CASSYGTGNYEQYF
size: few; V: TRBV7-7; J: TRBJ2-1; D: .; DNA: TGTGCCAGCAGCTTAAGGCCCGGCTCTTACAATGAGCAGTTCTTC; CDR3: CASSLRPGSYNEQFF